The 9 T cell receptor beta chains below all came from one sample that was sequenced in a study of T-cell memory formation after mild COVID-19. MiXCR, applied by TCRdb to the 5' RACE reads, yields one record per CDR3 protein. The sample carries 500,000 to 650,000 distinct CDR3 sequences, 20% to 25% recorded once. The specimen sequenced was PBMCs or a T cell subset sorted from them (not recorded which). Receptors originate from an adult woman who had mild COVID-19 (a few samples of this study predate the infection). Cell type and time point are not known.

CDR3 region: CATSDAGTSGPYNEQFF. As DNA, the CDR3 is TGTGCCACCAGTGACGCTGGGACTAGCGGACCTTACAATGAGCAGTTCTTC. This chain uses TRBV24-1 with TRBJ2-1; 11 bases line up with TRBD2. CDR1 and CDR2 from the germline V gene are KGHDR and SFDVKD. With V trimmed by 4 bases and J by 4 bases, 8 bases remained unmatched. The CDR3 sequence is 17 residues long.

The gene calls are TRBV30 and TRBJ2-1; possibly TRBD1 for D (5 bases). Germline V gene sequence: CDR1 GTSNPN, CDR2 SVGIG (reference sequence). The CDR3 has 13 residues. Trimming shortened V by 2 bases and J by 6 bases, and 11 bases separated the two germline ends. The CDR3 is CAWSTHRTNEQFF. The CDR3 coding sequence is TGTGCCTGGAGTACCCACAGGACCAATGAGCAGTTCTTC.

The CDR3 DNA reads as TGTGCCGTCATGGGGGACAGGTTAAGCTATGGCTACACCTTC. Translation: CAVMGDRLSYGYTF. V usage is TRBV7-2 and J usage is TRBJ1-2, with 8 bases identical to TRBD1. The CDR3 covers 14 residues. The V segment lost 11 bases and the J segment 4 bases; nucleotides outside the gene matches: 12. The germline V gene has CDR1 SGHTA and CDR2 FQGNSA.

J is TRBJ1-1 and V is TRBV27; 7 bases map to TRBD1. CDR3 length equals 13 residues. Germline V gene lookup returns CDR1 MNHEY and CDR2 SMNVEV (reference sequence). The CDR3 nucleotides are TGTGGGAGCGGTGAGGGGGCATACACTGAAGCTTTCTTT. Its translation: CGSGEGAYTEAFF.

The chain has TRBV6-2 or TRBV6-3 and TRBJ2-1; 8 positions agree with TRBD1. V was pared by 6 bases and J by 8 bases, with 3 bases of the junction left unmatched. Germline V gives CDR1 MNHEY, CDR2 SVGEGT. CDR3 length: 12 residues. The CDR3: CASSGQGHEQFF. For the CDR3, the DNA is TGTGCCAGCAGCGGACAGGGCCATGAGCAGTTCTTC.

The chain links TRBV12-3 or TRBV12-4 to TRBJ1-1; 7 bases align to TRBD1. The CDR3 is 14 amino acids. Unmatched junction bases numbered 7, after V lost 4 bases and J lost 5 bases. For the CDR3, the DNA is TGTGCCAGCAGTTCAACTCGACAGGGTACTGAAGCTTTCTTT. It translates to CASSSTRQGTEAFF.

This clonotype has more than one count but fewer than ten. The V and J genes are TRBV6-6 and TRBJ2-7; D gene unclear. V lost 2 bases and J 6 bases, leaving 5 bases between the germline ends. Per germline, CDR1 MNHNY and CDR2 SVGAGI (reference sequence). There are 11 residues in the CDR3. CDR3 DNA sequence: TGTGCCAGCAGTTACGGAAGCGAGCAGTACTTC. Translating it yields CASSYGSEQYF.

This clonotype was observed a few times. This chain joins TRBV6-6 and TRBJ2-1; 7 bases line up with TRBD1. Germline V gene sequence: CDR1 MNHNY, CDR2 SVGAGI (reference sequence). The CDR3 consists of 15 residues. V shed 7 bases and J 5 bases; nucleotides not matched to a gene: 11. The CDR3 coding sequence is TGTGCCAGCACCTCCCCCGACAGGGCGAACAATGAGCAGTTCTTC. It yields the protein CASTSPDRANNEQFF.

The chain employs TRBV6-5 and TRBJ2-2; D uncertain. V was cut by 6 bases and J by 2 bases, with 22 bases left in between. In germline, CDR1 is MNHEY, CDR2 SVGAGI. This CDR3 has 18 residues. The CDR3, as DNA: TGTGCCAGCAGACTCGGTCCATCAGAGGAAAAAAACACCGGGGAGCTGTTTTTT. Protein product: CASRLGPSEEKNTGELFF.